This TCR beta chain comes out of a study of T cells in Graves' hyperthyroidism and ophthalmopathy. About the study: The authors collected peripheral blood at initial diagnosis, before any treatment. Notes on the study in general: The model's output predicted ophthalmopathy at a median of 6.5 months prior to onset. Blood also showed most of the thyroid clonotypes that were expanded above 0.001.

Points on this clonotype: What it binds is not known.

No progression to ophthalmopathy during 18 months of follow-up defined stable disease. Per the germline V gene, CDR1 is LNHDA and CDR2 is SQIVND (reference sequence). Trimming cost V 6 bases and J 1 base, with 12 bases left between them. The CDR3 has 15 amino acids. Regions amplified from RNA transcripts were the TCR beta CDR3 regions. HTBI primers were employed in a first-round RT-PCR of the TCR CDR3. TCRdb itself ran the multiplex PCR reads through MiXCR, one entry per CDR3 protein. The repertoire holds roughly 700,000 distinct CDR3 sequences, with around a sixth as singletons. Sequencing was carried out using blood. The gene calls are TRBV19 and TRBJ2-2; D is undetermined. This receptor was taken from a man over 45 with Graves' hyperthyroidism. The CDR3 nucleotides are TGTGCCAGTAGGGCGGTCAGGCTGAACACCGGGGAGCTGTTTTTT. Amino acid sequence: CASRAVRLNTGELFF.